This entry describes one TCR beta chain. Between the trimmed V and J ends, which lost 3 bases and 5 bases, there was a span of 14 bases. The CDR3 consists of 15 residues. Germline V lookup: CDR1 MDHEN, CDR2 SYDVKM. Assay used: immunoSEQ multiplex PCR; TCRdb lists only in-frame clones, some missing. This table has some 16,000 clones, 80% to 90% appearing once. This sample stems from a study of T cell changes during pregnancy in multiple sclerosis. The sample was CD8+ T cells from peripheral blood mononuclear cells, taken in the second trimester of pregnancy. This receptor was obtained from a female donor in good health, enrolled as a control in a pregnancy study. The chain links TRBV28 to TRBJ1-5, with TRBD1 as a possible D gene (5 bases). CDR3 in amino acids: CASSFKGDLYQPQHF. In DNA form, the CDR3 reads TGTGCCAGCAGTTTTAAAGGGGACTTATATCAGCCCCAGCATTTT.